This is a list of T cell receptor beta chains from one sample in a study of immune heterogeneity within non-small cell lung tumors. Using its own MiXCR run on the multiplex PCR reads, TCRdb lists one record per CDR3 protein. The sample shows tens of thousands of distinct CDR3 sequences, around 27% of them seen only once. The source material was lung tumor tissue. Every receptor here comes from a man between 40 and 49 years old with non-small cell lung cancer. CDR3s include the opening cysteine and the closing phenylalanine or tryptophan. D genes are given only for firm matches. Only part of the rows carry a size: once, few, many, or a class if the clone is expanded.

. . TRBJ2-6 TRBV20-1 CSAEGGTEHSGANVLTF TGCAGTGCAGAAGGGGGTACAGAGCACTCTGGGGCCAACGTCCTGACTTTC
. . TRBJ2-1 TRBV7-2 CASSSPSRNVYNEQFF TGTGCCAGCAGCTCACCTAGCCGGAACGTTTACAATGAGCAGTTCTTC
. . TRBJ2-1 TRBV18 CASSHGYEQFF TGTGCCAGCTCACACGGGTATGAGCAGTTCTTC
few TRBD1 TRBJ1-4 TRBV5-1 CASSLPRTGRSTNEKLFF TGCGCCAGCAGCTTGCCGAGGACAGGGCGGTCTACTAATGAAAAACTGTTTTTT
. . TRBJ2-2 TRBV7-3 CASRTTSAAGELFF TGTGCCAGCAGAACGACTAGTGCGGCCGGGGAGCTGTTTTTT
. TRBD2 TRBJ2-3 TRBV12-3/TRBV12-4 CASTPGGGRGGTQYF TGTGCCAGCACCCCGGGGGGGGGGCGCGGGGGTACGCAGTATTTT
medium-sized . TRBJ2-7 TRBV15 CATSREGAKSYEQYF TGTGCCACCAGCAGAGAAGGCGCCAAATCCTACGAGCAGTACTTC
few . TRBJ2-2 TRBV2 CASSALGDTGELFF TGTGCCAGCAGTGCACTAGGGGATACCGGGGAGCTGTTTTTT
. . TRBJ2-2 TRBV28 CASSGRNTGELFF TGTGCCAGCAGTGGTAGGAACACCGGGGAGCTGTTTTTT
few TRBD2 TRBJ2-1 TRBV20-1 CSAPPGLAGGEQFF TGCAGTGCTCCGCCGGGACTAGCGGGAGGGGAGCAGTTCTTC
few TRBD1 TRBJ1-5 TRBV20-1 CSATQGAPNQPQHF TGCAGTGCTACCCAGGGGGCCCCCAATCAGCCCCAGCATTTT
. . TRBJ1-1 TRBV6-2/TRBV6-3 CASRPGPYTEAFF TGTGCCAGCAGGCCGGGCCCTTACACTGAAGCTTTCTTT
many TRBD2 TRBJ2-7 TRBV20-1 CSARDGGGAYEQYF TGCAGTGCTAGAGATGGCGGGGGAGCCTACGAGCAGTACTTC
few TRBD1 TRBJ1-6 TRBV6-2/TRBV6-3 CASRTGAPLHF TGTGCCAGCAGAACAGGGGCACCCCTCCACTTT
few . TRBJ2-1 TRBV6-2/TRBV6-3 CATAAKSWGSNEQFF TGTGCCACCGCCGCTAAGTCTTGGGGATCAAATGAGCAGTTCTTC
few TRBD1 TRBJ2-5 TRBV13 CASSLAGTVMTQYF TGTGCCAGCAGCTTAGCTGGGACAGTTATGACCCAGTACTTC
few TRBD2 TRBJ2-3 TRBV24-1 CATSDRGLGVDTQYF TGTGCCACCAGTGATCGAGGACTAGGGGTAGATACGCAGTATTTT
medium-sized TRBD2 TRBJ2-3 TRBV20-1 CSVKGPSGSGDTQYF TGCAGTGTTAAGGGTCCCAGCGGGAGTGGGGATACGCAGTATTTT
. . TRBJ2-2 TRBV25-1 CASSAATTTTGELFF TGTGCCAGCAGTGCGGCTACTACTACTACCGGGGAGCTGTTTTTT
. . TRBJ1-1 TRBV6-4 CASRVRVGYTEAFF TGTGCCAGCCGCGTTAGGGTGGGGTACACTGAAGCTTTCTTT
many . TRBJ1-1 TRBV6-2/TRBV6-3 CASRRRLGNTEAFF TGTGCCAGCAGGAGGCGCTTGGGGAACACTGAAGCTTTCTTT
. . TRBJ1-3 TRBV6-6 CASSYGLGTNSGNTIYF TGTGCCAGCAGTTACGGATTAGGGACAAACTCAGGAAACACCATATATTTT
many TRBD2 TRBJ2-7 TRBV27 CASSPFGGGRTYEQYF TGTGCCAGCAGTCCCTTCGGGGGGGGCCGAACCTACGAGCAGTACTTC
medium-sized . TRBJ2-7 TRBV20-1 CSARDRGTEQYF TGCAGTGCTAGAGATAGGGGGACCGAGCAGTACTTC